The T cell receptor (beta chain) described here comes from a study of blood T cell repertoires in COVID-19. Profiled with immunoSEQ multiplex PCR; TCRdb holds only in-frame clones, not every one. The data contain tens of thousands of clones, approximately 80% of them singletons. Germline V gene lookup returns CDR1 GTSNPN and CDR2 SVGIG (reference sequence). CDR3 size: 14 residues. The V and J ends lost 3 bases and 2 bases respectively, with 13 bases between them. The chain recombines TRBV30 with TRBJ1-2; the D gene is possibly TRBD1 (6 bases). This TCR came from a human donor in a cohort sampled during active COVID-19. The source material was peripheral blood. Here the CDR3 DNA reads TGTGCCTGGAGACACCTTAGGGGGAACTATGGCTACACCTTC. This sequence encodes CAWRHLRGNYGYTF.